Each of the 20 T cell receptor beta chains below was sequenced from the same sample in a study of blood T cell repertoires in COVID-19. Some clones are missing from TCRdb's copy, which holds only in-frame ones; the method was immunoSEQ multiplex PCR. The repertoire consists of approximately 270,000 clones, with 85% to 90% occurring once and the leading ten covering over 1.2%. The sequencing input was peripheral blood. The origin of the receptors is an elderly man with acute or convalescent COVID-19.

V and J are TRBV7-6 and TRBJ2-1, with a possible D match to TRBD2 (6 bases). This CDR3 region has 16 residues. The ends were cut back, 5 bases at V and 4 bases at J, with 18 bases in the middle. Germline CDR1 SGHVS, CDR2 FNYEAQ. The CDR3 DNA reads as TGTGCCAGCAGCCCCCTCCCTAGCGAGCAATACAATGAGCAGTTCTTC. Residues: CASSPLPSEQYNEQFF.

This chain links TRBV11-3 with TRBJ1-3; D unresolved. Germline V lookup: CDR1 SGHNT, CDR2 YENEEA. CDR3 length: 14 amino acids. Trimming cost V 4 bases and J 9 bases, with 16 bases left between them. The CDR3 loop is CASSSGFPEATIYF. In DNA form, the CDR3 reads TGTGCCAGCAGCTCGGGTTTTCCCGAAGCCACCATATATTTT.

The CDR3 region is CASSVFGLERETQYF. The CDR3 DNA reads as TGTGCCAGCAGCGTATTTGGGTTAGAGCGAGAGACCCAGTACTTC. V gene TRBV9 combines with J gene TRBJ2-5; D is unresolved. Germline loops: CDR1 SGDLS, CDR2 YYNGEE. The CDR3 covers 15 residues. The germline V and J ends were trimmed by 1 base and 4 bases, with 14 bases remaining between them. Full variable domain (missing parts from reference TRBV9 and TRBJ2-5): DSGVTQTPKHLITATGQRVTLRCSPRSGDLSVYWYQQSLDQGLQFLIQYYNGEERAKGNILERFSAQQFPDLHSELNLSSLELGDSALYFCASSVFGLERETQYFGPGTRLLVL.

This chain links TRBV27 with TRBJ2-1; 10 nucleotides match TRBD1. Germline assignment: CDR1 MNHEY and CDR2 SMNVEV (reference sequence). The CDR3 spans 16 residues. Trimming at V came to 7 bases and at J to 11 bases, leaving 17 bases not matched to a gene. The CDR3 DNA reads TGTGCCAGCACCCAGCGCGTCGGGACAGGGGCACCTCAGCAGTTCTTC. Amino acids: CASTQRVGTGAPQQFF.

The chain combines TRBV4-2 with TRBJ1-2; D unclear. V shed 2 bases and J shed 0 bases, with 10 bases lying between them. Germline V CDR1 and CDR2: LGHNA, YNFKEQ. This CDR3 region has 15 residues. The CDR3 DNA sequence: TGTGCCAGCAGCCAAAGAACAGAGACTAACTATGGCTACACCTTC. Translated, it gives CASSQRTETNYGYTF.

The chain links TRBV6-5 to TRBJ1-1; D remains unclear. Trimming shortened V by 6 bases and J by 1 base, and 12 bases separated the two germline ends. The CDR3 runs to 14 residues. In germline, CDR1 is MNHEY, CDR2 SVGAGI. DNA for the CDR3: TGTGCCAGCAGGTTGGGTAGCAGGAACACTGAAGCTTTCTTT. Amino acid sequence: CASRLGSRNTEAFF.

The chain recombines TRBV2 with TRBJ2-3; no firm D call. The V and J ends lost 8 bases and 4 bases respectively, with 19 bases between them. Germline values: CDR1 SNHLY, CDR2 FYNNEI. The length of the CDR3 is 15 residues. CDR3 nucleotide sequence: TGTGCCAGCGAGGTGAACGGATTGAGATCAGATACGCAGTATTTT. Protein: CASEVNGLRSDTQYF.

V gene TRBV6-5 combines with J gene TRBJ2-2, with 7 bases lining up with TRBD1. J was trimmed by 4 bases and V by 2 bases; bases with no gene match: 4. Germline assignment: CDR1 MNHEY and CDR2 SVGAGI. The CDR3 extends over 15 amino acids. In DNA, the CDR3 is TGTGCCAGCAGTTACGACAGGGTTGGCACCGGGGAGCTGTTTTTT. Translating it yields CASSYDRVGTGELFF.

The J gene is TRBJ2-7, the V gene TRBV3-1 (or the pseudogene TRBV3-2); D might be TRBD1 (6 bases). The CDR3 runs 13 residues. CDR1 is LGHDT and CDR2 is YNNKEL in the germline V gene (reference sequence). V lost 6 bases to trimming and J lost 2 bases, with 11 bases between them. For the CDR3, the DNA is TGTGCCAGCAGTCACGGACAGCCCTACGAGCAGTACTTC. Amino acid sequence: CASSHGQPYEQYF.

J is TRBJ2-3 and V is TRBV11-2; 7 nucleotides align to TRBD1. The J segment lost 1 base and the V segment lost 4 bases, leaving 5 bases of the junction unmatched. The CDR3 is 15 residues long. Germline values: CDR1 SGHAT, CDR2 FQNNGV. The CDR3 protein is CASSSRQGGTDTQYF. The CDR3 coding sequence is TGTGCCAGCAGCTCCCGACAGGGTGGCACAGATACGCAGTATTTT.

CDR3 loop: CASSPRLAGQFF. The DNA for the CDR3 is TGTGCCAGCAGCCCCAGACTAGCGGGGCAGTTCTTC. The genes are TRBV2 and TRBJ2-1; the match to TRBD2 covers 10 bases. V shed 6 bases, J shed 12 bases, and the junction held 5 bases outside the gene matches. Germline loops: CDR1 SNHLY, CDR2 FYNNEI. The CDR3 is 12 residues long.

The chain couples TRBV7-3 to TRBJ2-5, with a tentative D call TRBD2 (6 bases). The CDR3 runs 15 residues. CDR1 and CDR2 from the germline V gene are SGHTA and FQGTGA. V was shortened by 5 bases and J by 4 bases, with 17 bases between the two germline ends. CDR3 in amino acids: CASSPHIGTSETQYF. The CDR3 DNA reads as TGTGCCAGCAGCCCTCACATCGGGACTTCAGAGACCCAGTACTTC.

The chain couples TRBV11-2 to TRBJ2-2; the D gene is possibly TRBD1 (5 bases). The V end was cut by 3 bases, the J end by 6 bases, with 11 bases between. Germline CDR1 and CDR2: SGHAT and FQNNGV. The CDR3 is made up of 14 amino acids. The CDR3 DNA sequence: TGTGCCAGCAGCTTCATGCAGGGTTCCGGGGAGCTGTTTTTT. Translating it yields CASSFMQGSGELFF.

J is TRBJ1-5 and V is TRBV6-1; the match to TRBD1 covers 8 bases. Germline CDR1 is MNHNS and CDR2 is SASEGT. CDR3 length: 13 amino acids. The trim removed 3 bases at V and 6 bases at J, leaving 1 base unmatched. The CDR3 sequence: CASSETGVQPQHF. In DNA form, the CDR3 reads TGTGCCAGCAGTGAGACAGGGGTTCAGCCCCAGCATTTT.

V and J are TRBV7-2 and TRBJ2-7; 11 nucleotides match TRBD2. The CDR3 loop spans 15 amino acids. V was pared by 5 bases and J by 2 bases, with 5 bases of the junction left unmatched. In germline, CDR1 is SGHTA, CDR2 FQGNSA. In DNA, the CDR3 is TGTGCCAGCAGCACCATAGCGGGGGGGCCCTACGAGCAGTACTTC. Encoded protein: CASSTIAGGPYEQYF.

V and J are TRBV7-9 and TRBJ1-6; TRBD1 might be the D (5 bases). The germline V gene encodes CDR1 SEHNR and CDR2 FQNEAQ (reference sequence). The CDR3 extends over 12 amino acids. Trimming took 8 bases from V and 12 from J, leaving 14 bases between them. The CDR3 region is CASDSAGEPLHF. CDR3 DNA sequence: TGTGCCAGCGACAGTGCGGGAGAACCCCTCCACTTT. The full variable domain, with the rest looked up from reference TRBV7-9 and TRBJ1-6, is DTGVSQNPRHKITKRGQNVTFRCDPISEHNRLYWYRQTLGQGPEFLTYFQNEAQLEKSRLLSDRFSAERPKGSFSTLEIQRTEQGDSAMYLCASDSAGEPLHFGNGTRLTVT.

The rearrangement joins TRBV11-3 to TRBJ2-3; TRBD2 matches 13 bases. This CDR3 comprises 17 residues. Germline V gives CDR1 SGHNT, CDR2 YENEEA. The J segment lost 6 bases and the V segment lost 0 bases, leaving 6 bases of the junction unmatched. For the CDR3, the DNA is TGTGCCAGCAGCTTAGAACTAGCGGGAGGGCCGGGTGATACGCAGTATTTT. Residues: CASSLELAGGPGDTQYF.

The CDR3 protein is CASSLAADRGNTEAFF. As DNA, the CDR3 is TGCGCCAGCAGCTTGGCAGCGGACAGGGGGAACACTGAAGCTTTCTTT. This chain joins TRBV5-1 and TRBJ1-1, with 9 nucleotides matching TRBD1. In germline, CDR1 is SGHRS, CDR2 YFSETQ. The CDR3 contains 16 residues. The ends lost 0 bases at V and 1 base at J; junction bases unmatched: 4.

V and J are TRBV18 and TRBJ2-1, with 7 bases fitting TRBD2. Germline CDR1 KGHSH, CDR2 LQKENI. There are 15 residues in the CDR3. After removal of 0 bases from V and 8 bases from J, the junction contained 7 bases not matched to a gene. The CDR3 DNA is TGTGCCAGCTCACCACCGGGCGGGAGTGTCTATGAGCAGTTCTTC. This codes for CASSPPGGSVYEQFF.

The CDR3 is CASSPDRVPNEKLFF. The CDR3 coding sequence is TGTGCCAGCTCACCAGACAGGGTGCCTAATGAAAAACTGTTTTTT. V is TRBV18 and J is TRBJ1-4, with 7 bases that match TRBD1. CDR1 KGHSH and CDR2 LQKENI come from the germline V gene. The CDR3 length is 15 residues. With 2 bases clipped from V and 3 bases from J, the junction kept 3 bases outside the gene matches.